This TCR beta chain was retrieved from a study of beta chain features in type 1 diabetes. Background on the study: Age, gender, cell numbers and subset yield matched between patients and controls.

Reverse transcription of all isolated RNA meant that expressed TCRB transcripts were sequenced. Clones were read by immunoSEQ multiplex PCR, and TCRdb kept only the in-frame ones, dropping some. Seen here are over 25,000 clones, around 54% observed once, and the top ten hold 1.4% to 1.5%. With V trimmed by 4 bases and J by 10 bases, 12 bases remained unmatched. The CDR3 runs to 15 residues. The germline gives CDR1 SGHNT, CDR2 YYREEE (reference sequence). Overall study results and limits: Researchers could not determine here whether HLA type influences TCRB rearrangement. PCR might favor shorter templates, but any such skew would affect patients and controls equally. Across patients, naive, central memory and Treg TCRB repertoires exhibited apparently greater similarity than was observed across healthy donors. All four CD4+ subsets of Type 1 diabetes patients contained TCRB CDR3s that were moderately but significantly shorter.

In this sample, this clone turned up a few times. The antigen remains unidentified. The rearrangement joins TRBV5-4 to TRBJ2-1; 9 positions agree with TRBD2. The clonotype comes from a woman between 18 and 30 years old with type 1 diabetes. Sequenced input: Tregs from blood. CDR3 nucleotides: TGTGCCAGCAGCCACCCTAGCGGAGGGACTAGCGAGCAGTTCTTC. It specifies CASSHPSGGTSEQFF. Full variable domain (missing parts from reference TRBV5-4 and TRBJ2-1): ETGVTQSPTHLIKTRGQQVTLRCSSQSGHNTVSWYQQALGQGPQFIFQYYREEENGRGNFPPRFSGLQFPNYSSELNVNALELDDSALYLCASSHPSGGTSEQFFGPGTRLTVL.